This passage covers 31 T cell receptor beta chains from one sample sequenced in a study of blood T cell repertoires in COVID-19. The assay was immunoSEQ multiplex PCR, and TCRdb's table has in-frame clones only and misses some. The table shows over 45,000 clones, with roughly 89% occurring only once. The sequenced sample consisted of peripheral blood. The receptors were sampled from a woman aged 80 or over with acute or convalescent COVID-19.

The chain carries TRBV5-1 and TRBJ1-4; no definite D call. The length of the CDR3 is 14 residues. Germline CDR1 and CDR2: SGHRS and YFSETQ. V lost 10 bases and J lost 0, with 13 bases in between. The CDR3 DNA is TGCGCCTCGCGGGCGGGTTCAACTAATGAAAAACTGTTTTTT. Its protein is CASRAGSTNEKLFF.

The chain couples TRBV5-5 to TRBJ2-7, with D unresolved. Trimming removed 3 bases from V and 1 base from J, with 8 bases in between. The germline gives CDR1 SGHKS, CDR2 YYEKEE (reference sequence). CDR3 length: 13 amino acids. CDR3 residues: CASSSDISYEQYF. The DNA for the CDR3 is TGTGCCAGCAGCTCAGACATTTCCTACGAGCAGTACTTC.

This CDR3 reads CASRRRGLNTEAFF. The CDR3 coding sequence is TGTGCCAGCAGACGCAGGGGGTTAAACACTGAAGCTTTCTTT. The J gene is TRBJ1-1, the V gene TRBV3-1 (or the pseudogene TRBV3-2), with TRBD1 matching over 7 bases. The CDR3 loop spans 14 amino acids. The trim removed 6 bases at V and 2 bases at J, leaving 6 bases unmatched. Germline CDR1 reads LGHDT; CDR2 reads YNNKEL (reference sequence).

In its sample, this clone was seen once. The J gene is TRBJ1-6, the V gene TRBV28; TRBD1 is a possible D gene (5 bases). The V gene lost 1 base and the J gene lost 6 bases, with 10 bases spanning the gap. From germline, CDR1 is MDHEN and CDR2 SYDVKM. This CDR3 spans 15 amino acids. CDR3 bases: TGTGCCAGCAGTTTATTCACCAGGGTTAATTCACCCCTCCACTTT. Protein: CASSLFTRVNSPLHF.

The CDR3: CASSARQGRYGYTF. Here the CDR3 DNA reads TGCGCCAGCAGCGCCCGACAGGGAAGATATGGCTACACCTTC. The rearrangement uses TRBV5-1 and TRBJ1-2; 7 positions agree with TRBD1. Losses at the gene ends were 4 bases for V and 5 bases for J; bases not matched to a gene: 8. CDR3 size: 14 residues. Germline V gene lookup returns CDR1 SGHRS and CDR2 YFSETQ.

CDR3 in amino acids: CASRQLGETQYF. CDR3 DNA: TGTGCCAGCAGACAGTTGGGAGAGACCCAGTACTTC. The V call is TRBV2, the J call TRBJ2-5, with no clear D. V was trimmed by 6 bases and J by 4 bases, leaving 9 bases between them. Germline values: CDR1 SNHLY, CDR2 FYNNEI. This CDR3 has 12 amino acids.

This chain connects TRBV7-9 to TRBJ2-3; no clear D gene. The CDR3 runs to 13 residues. Trimming removed 5 bases at V and 4 bases at J, with 10 bases between. Germline CDR1 reads SEHNR; CDR2 reads FQNEAQ (reference sequence). CDR3 coding DNA: TGTGCCAGCAGCACCGGTGCTGCAGATACGCAGTATTTT. It codes for CASSTGAADTQYF.

The chain links TRBV7-9 to TRBJ2-5, with 8 bases fitting TRBD1. CDR1 and CDR2 from the germline V gene are SEHNR and FQNEAQ (reference sequence). V was pared by 3 bases and J by 3 bases, with 3 bases of the junction left unmatched. CDR3 size: 14 residues. The CDR3 sequence is CASSFQDREETQYF. The CDR3 coding sequence is TGTGCCAGCAGCTTCCAGGACAGGGAAGAGACCCAGTACTTC.

The V and J genes are TRBV29-1 and TRBJ2-1; TRBD1 aligns across 7 bases. There are 15 residues in the CDR3. The germline V gene encodes CDR1 SQVTM and CDR2 ANQGSEA. Trimming cost V 7 bases and J 5 bases; bases outside gene matches: 14. The CDR3 loop is CSAPDRPQSNNEQFF. The DNA of the CDR3 is TGCAGCGCTCCGGACAGGCCACAATCCAACAATGAGCAGTTCTTC.

This chain uses TRBV5-4 with TRBJ2-2; the match to TRBD1 covers 7 bases. The length of the CDR3 is 15 residues. Germline V CDR1 and CDR2: SGHNT, YYREEE (reference sequence). The J segment lost 7 bases and the V segment lost 3 bases, leaving 9 bases of the junction unmatched. The CDR3 protein is CASSSKGGAVGELFF. CDR3 DNA sequence: TGTGCCAGCAGCTCCAAAGGGGGCGCTGTCGGGGAGCTGTTTTTT.

V and J are TRBV5-1 and TRBJ1-1; TRBD1 agrees at 12 bases. The CDR3 consists of 17 residues. The J segment lost 2 bases and the V segment lost 5 bases, leaving 10 bases of the junction unmatched. CDR1 and CDR2 (germline): SGHRS, YFSETQ. The CDR3 protein is CASSWTAGQGANTEAFF. The CDR3 nucleotides are TGCGCCAGCAGTTGGACCGCGGGACAGGGGGCAAACACTGAAGCTTTCTTT. The full variable domain, completed using reference TRBV5-1 and TRBJ1-1, is KAGVTQTPRYLIKTRGQQVTLSCSPISGHRSVSWYQQTPGQGLQFLFEYFSETQRNKGNFPGRFSGRQFSNSRSEMNVSTLELGDSALYLCASSWTAGQGANTEAFFGQGTRLTVV.

This clone was counted between two and nine times. J is TRBJ1-3 and V is TRBV2; 9 bases are a match to TRBD1. CDR3 length: 17 amino acids. Unmatched junction bases numbered 10, after V lost 5 bases and J lost 2 bases. Germline CDR1 reads SNHLY; CDR2 reads FYNNEI. This CDR3 reads CASSRLRTGVAGNTIYF. The CDR3 coding sequence is TGTGCCAGCAGTAGACTTCGGACAGGGGTGGCTGGAAACACCATATATTTT.

This clone was observed a single time. This chain links TRBV5-1 with TRBJ1-1; unclear D gene. Trimming took 0 bases from V and 4 from J, leaving 10 bases between them. This CDR3 is 14 amino acids long. Germline CDR1 SGHRS, CDR2 YFSETQ. CDR3 DNA sequence: TGCGCCAGCAGCTTGGAGGGAGGTGGCACTGAAGCTTTCTTT. It is translated as CASSLEGGGTEAFF.

The rearrangement links TRBV4-1 to TRBJ2-5; 7 positions agree with TRBD2. The ends lost 4 bases at V and 4 bases at J; junction bases unmatched: 9. CDR1 and CDR2 (germline): MGHRA, YSYEKL. The CDR3 extends over 15 amino acids. DNA of the CDR3: TGCGCCAGCAGCCCGGCTGGGGGGGGGTCAGAGACCCAGTACTTC. Translation gives CASSPAGGGSETQYF.

This chain connects TRBV2 to TRBJ2-5; D is uncertain. The CDR3 is made up of 12 amino acids. CDR1 is SNHLY and CDR2 is FYNNEI in the germline V gene. The V end was cut by 10 bases, the J end by 1 base, with 10 bases between. The CDR3 region is CATTEVQETQYF. The CDR3 coding sequence is TGTGCCACGACCGAGGTCCAAGAGACCCAGTACTTC.

The chain recombines TRBV6-5 with TRBJ2-2; the D gene is possibly TRBD2 (5 bases). CDR1 is MNHEY, CDR2 SVGAGI, per germline. The CDR3 loop spans 13 amino acids. Trimming removed 7 bases at V and 9 bases at J, with 15 bases between. CDR3 amino acids: CASTDWVRRELFF. DNA of the CDR3: TGTGCCAGCACGGACTGGGTGCGCAGGGAGCTGTTTTTT.

The chain couples TRBV3-1 (or the pseudogene TRBV3-2) to TRBJ1-5; 7 positions match TRBD1. V was clipped by 4 bases and J by 7 bases; unmatched bases: 10. CDR1 and CDR2 from the germline V gene are LGHDT and YNNKEL (reference sequence). CDR3 length equals 15 residues. The CDR3 reads CASSPAGGSGQPQHF. CDR3 DNA: TGTGCCAGCAGCCCGGCAGGGGGTTCGGGGCAGCCCCAGCATTTT.

By frequency in the sample, this clone is medium-sized. The chain combines TRBV27 with TRBJ2-5, with D maybe TRBD1 (6 bases). V lost 6 bases and J 6 bases, leaving 20 bases between the germline ends. CDR1 and CDR2 from the germline V gene are MNHEY and SMNVEV (reference sequence). The CDR3 is made up of 15 amino acids. DNA for the CDR3: TGTGCCAGCAGCCATACCTTCGGGACAATAAAGACCCAGTACTTC. It translates to CASSHTFGTIKTQYF.

This sequence joins TRBV6-2 or TRBV6-3 and TRBJ1-2, with 7 bases fitting TRBD1. The CDR3 extends over 17 amino acids. Germline V gene sequence: CDR1 MNHEY, CDR2 SVGEGT. The ends lost 2 bases at V and 4 bases at J; junction bases unmatched: 13. In DNA, the CDR3 is TGTGCCAGCAGTTACCCTAGAGGACAGGCAGCTGGCTATGGCTACACCTTC. Translating it yields CASSYPRGQAAGYGYTF.

This chain joins TRBV10-3 and TRBJ2-2; possibly TRBD1 for D (6 bases). Deletions cut 3 bases from V and 7 bases from J, with 12 bases between. The CDR3 length is 14 residues. Germline CDR1 is ENHRY and CDR2 is SYGVKD. In DNA form, the CDR3 reads TGTGCCATCAGTGACTCACAGGGTGGCGGGGAGCTGTTTTTT. It is translated as CAISDSQGGGELFF.

This rearrangement joins TRBV5-8 to TRBJ1-3; no firm D call. The V end was cut by 2 bases, the J end by 0 bases, with 6 bases between. Per the germline V gene, CDR1 is SGHTS and CDR2 is YDEGEE. CDR3 length equals 14 residues. The CDR3 coding sequence is TGTGCCAGCAGCTTCTGGAGCTCTGGAAACACCATATATTTT. Protein: CASSFWSSGNTIYF.

This clone was detected a few times. The chain recombines TRBV18 with TRBJ1-6; D gene ambiguous. CDR1 is KGHSH, CDR2 LQKENI, per germline. CDR3 length: 14 residues. V was clipped by 0 bases and J by 9 bases, with 9 bases between them. This CDR3 reads CASSPPSAGSPLHF. The CDR3 nucleotides read TGTGCCAGCTCACCACCGAGTGCCGGTTCACCCCTCCACTTT.

The chain couples TRBV5-1 to TRBJ1-1, with D perhaps TRBD1 (5 bases). CDR1 SGHRS and CDR2 YFSETQ come from the germline V gene. V lost 0 bases and J lost 8, with 14 bases in between. The CDR3 is 14 amino acids. CDR3 in amino acids: CASSLAGGVPEAFF. The CDR3 nucleotides read TGCGCCAGCAGCTTGGCCGGGGGGGTACCCGAAGCTTTCTTT.

This chain uses TRBV6-6 with TRBJ1-6, with 7 bases matching TRBD1. Germline V gene data show CDR1 as MNHNY and CDR2 as SVGAGI (reference sequence). After removal of 4 bases from V and 7 bases from J, the junction contained 7 bases not matched to a gene. This CDR3 is built from 15 residues. The CDR3 DNA follows: TGTGCCAGCAGTTCTAGGGACAGAAGGAATTCACCCCTCCACTTT. Its protein product is CASSSRDRRNSPLHF.

The chain employs TRBV18 and TRBJ1-1; D not certain. Germline CDR1 reads KGHSH; CDR2 reads LQKENI. The CDR3 has 12 amino acids. V was clipped by 3 bases and J by 3 bases, with 5 bases between them. The CDR3 reads CASSPRDTEAFF. The CDR3 nucleotides are TGTGCCAGCTCACCGAGGGACACTGAAGCTTTCTTT.

The chain has TRBV10-2 and TRBJ2-3; 12 positions match TRBD2. The CDR3 is made up of 15 amino acids. Germline V gene lookup returns CDR1 WSHSY and CDR2 SAAADI. The V segment lost 6 bases and the J segment 4 bases; nucleotides outside the gene matches: 5. The CDR3 DNA sequence: TGCGCCAGCAGGGCTAGCGGGGGGGCCCCAGATACGCAGTATTTT. This sequence encodes CASRASGGAPDTQYF.

The chain has TRBV11-3 and TRBJ2-3; D unclear. CDR3 size: 19 residues. V lost 1 base to trimming and J lost 6 bases, with 26 bases between them. Germline CDR1 and CDR2: SGHNT and YENEEA. CDR3 in amino acids: CASSLGPHSPLTVVDTQYF. The CDR3 DNA sequence: TGTGCCAGCAGCTTAGGGCCCCACTCGCCGCTTACAGTGGTGGATACGCAGTATTTT.

This clone appeared a single time. The chain is built from TRBV19 and TRBJ1-2, with 7 positions matching TRBD1. Trimming took 4 bases from V and 0 from J; bases not matched to a gene: 8. CDR3 length: 16 residues. Germline CDR1 and CDR2: LNHDA and SQIVND (reference sequence). The CDR3 spells CASSTNRGQTNYGYTF. CDR3 coding DNA: TGTGCCAGTAGTACAAACCGGGGACAGACTAACTATGGCTACACCTTC. The full variable domain, in which reference TRBV19 and TRBJ1-2 provide the parts outside the CDR3, is DGGITQSPKYLFRKEGQNVTLSCEQNLNHDAMYWYRQDPGQGLRLIYYSQIVNDFQKGDIAEGYSVSREKKESFPLTVTSAQKNPTAFYLCASSTNRGQTNYGYTFGSGTRLTVV.

The chain employs TRBV12-1 and TRBJ1-1; the tabulated D call, TRBD1, remains unverified against the DNA. TRBV12-1 is noted as a pseudogene. This CDR3 has 18 residues. In nucleotides, the CDR3 is TGTGCCAGCAGCTCCTCGGACAGGGCCAACTTGTACTGGGCTGAAGCTTTCTTT. Protein: CASSSSDRANLYWAEAFF.

This rearrangement joins TRBV2 to TRBJ2-2; 10 bases line up with TRBD1. J was trimmed by 5 bases and V by 6 bases; bases with no gene match: 3. Per the germline V gene, CDR1 is SNHLY and CDR2 is FYNNEI. The CDR3 spans 14 residues. The CDR3 DNA follows: TGTGCCAGCAGGACAGGGGGCTGGACCGGGGAGCTGTTTTTT. It specifies CASRTGGWTGELFF.

This chain connects TRBV6-6 to TRBJ1-6; no firm D call. The CDR3 sequence is 14 residues long. The V gene's germline CDR1 is MNHNY and CDR2 SVGAGI (reference sequence). V lost 7 bases to trimming and J lost 6 bases, with 13 bases between them. The CDR3 region is CASTEGGGNSPLHF. The CDR3 coding sequence is TGTGCCAGCACCGAAGGAGGAGGTAATTCACCCCTCCACTTT.